The next 13 T cell receptor beta chains were all read from a single sample in a study of T-cell memory formation after mild COVID-19. TCRdb independently ran MiXCR on the 5' RACE reads; one entry per CDR3 protein. The sample has around 140,000 distinct CDR3 sequences; 19% are singletons. Specimen: PBMCs or a T cell subset sorted from them (not recorded which). The receptors originated from an adult woman who had mild COVID-19 (a few samples of this study predate the infection). Cell type and time point are not known.

V usage is TRBV12-3 or TRBV12-4 and J usage is TRBJ1-2; D unresolved. Between the trimmed V and J ends, which lost 7 bases and 5 bases, there was a span of 17 bases. This CDR3 has 14 residues. The DNA of the CDR3 is TGTGCCAGCACCATTAGTACCCCCGGGTATGGCTACACCTTC. This translates into CASTISTPGYGYTF.

The chain employs TRBV2 and TRBJ1-6; a possible D gene is TRBD1 (5 bases). The CDR3 is 14 residues long. Germline V gene sequence: CDR1 SNHLY, CDR2 FYNNEI. Between the trimmed V and J ends, which lost 4 bases and 7 bases, there was a span of 11 bases. The CDR3 sequence: CASSAYRSNSPLHF. CDR3 DNA: TGTGCCAGCAGTGCGTACAGGTCGAATTCACCCCTCCACTTT.

The chain combines TRBV5-5 with TRBJ1-2; D call uncertain. The CDR3 is 20 residues long. Germline loops: CDR1 SGHKS, CDR2 YYEKEE (reference sequence). The V end lost 0 bases, the J end lost 0 bases, and 24 bases lay between the germline ends. In nucleotides, the CDR3 is TGTGCCAGCAGCTTGGCCAACCCCCTTTTTGTTGGGAGGGCTAACTATGGCTACACCTTC. Its protein is CASSLANPLFVGRANYGYTF.

V usage is TRBV5-6 and J usage is TRBJ1-2; maybe TRBD1 (6 bases). The germline V gene has CDR1 SGHDT and CDR2 YYEEEE. The CDR3 extends over 13 amino acids. V gave up 5 bases and J gave up 3 bases, with 11 bases separating them. CDR3 coding DNA: TGTGCCAGCAGTAGGGACACGTACTATGGCTACACCTTC. Its translation: CASSRDTYYGYTF.

This chain joins TRBV29-1 and TRBJ2-3, with 8 bases aligning to TRBD2. Trimming removed 7 bases from V and 2 bases from J; junction bases left unmatched: 8. Per germline, CDR1 SQVTM and CDR2 ANQGSEA. The length of the CDR3 is 14 residues. CDR3 protein: CSAMTSVHTDTQYF. The CDR3 DNA sequence: TGCAGCGCAATGACTAGCGTGCACACAGATACGCAGTATTTT.

The V and J genes are TRBV4-3 and TRBJ2-5, with TRBD2 matching over 7 bases. This CDR3 contains 17 residues. J lost 2 bases, V lost 3 bases, and 12 bases had no gene match. Germline assignment: CDR1 LGHNA and CDR2 YSLEER. The CDR3 here is CASSHPGPKRDQETQYF. CDR3 DNA sequence: TGCGCCAGCAGCCACCCGGGACCCAAGCGGGATCAAGAGACCCAGTACTTC.

This clonotype was detected a few times. The rearrangement joins TRBV6-5 to TRBJ2-7; TRBD1 might be the D (5 bases). CDR3 length: 15 residues. The germline V gene has CDR1 MNHEY and CDR2 SVGAGI. Deletions cut 0 bases from V and 0 bases from J, with 9 bases between. CDR3 in amino acids: CASSYSGQPSYEQYF. CDR3 nucleotide sequence: TGTGCCAGCAGTTACTCGGGGCAGCCCTCCTACGAGCAGTACTTC.

This clonotype came up a few times. This sequence joins TRBV5-1 and TRBJ2-3, with D uncertain. There are 12 residues in the CDR3. Per germline, CDR1 SGHRS and CDR2 YFSETQ. V lost 4 bases and J 5 bases, leaving 8 bases between the germline ends. As DNA, the CDR3 is TGCGCCAGCAGCACAGTTGGAGATACGCAGTATTTT. This encodes CASSTVGDTQYF.

V usage is TRBV7-8 and J usage is TRBJ2-7; D might be TRBD2 (5 bases). The V gene's germline CDR1 is SGHVS and CDR2 FQNEAQ. With 5 bases removed from V and 5 bases from J, the gap between germline ends came to 13 bases. The CDR3 runs 13 residues. CDR3 in DNA: TGTGCCAGCAGCCCTCAGCGGCGGAACGAGCAGTACTTC. Protein product: CASSPQRRNEQYF.

The chain employs TRBV11-2 and TRBJ2-7; 10 nucleotides match TRBD2. Trimming at V came to 2 bases and at J to 3 bases, leaving 7 bases not matched to a gene. Germline assignment: CDR1 SGHAT and CDR2 FQNNGV. The CDR3 has 16 amino acids. Here the CDR3 reads CASSLLSGRAHYEQYF. The CDR3, as DNA: TGTGCCAGCAGCTTACTAAGCGGGAGGGCCCACTACGAGCAGTACTTC.

The chain links TRBV30 to TRBJ2-3; 9 nucleotides line up with TRBD2. This CDR3 has 16 amino acids. In germline, CDR1 is GTSNPN, CDR2 SVGIG (reference sequence). V lost 4 bases and J lost 0; bases outside the gene matches: 8. The CDR3 here is CAWTRGLAISTDTQYF. The CDR3 DNA reads TGTGCCTGGACCCGAGGACTAGCGATTAGCACAGATACGCAGTATTTT. Complete variable domain (other parts from reference TRBV30 and TRBJ2-3): SQTIHQWPATLVQPVGSPLSLECTVEGTSNPNLYWYRQAAGRGLQLLFYSVGIGQISSEVPQNLSASRPQDRQFILSSKKLLLSDSGFYLCAWTRGLAISTDTQYFGPGTRLTVL.

The chain recombines TRBV7-2 with TRBJ2-7; D perhaps matches TRBD1 (5 bases). Per the germline V gene, CDR1 is SGHTA and CDR2 is FQGNSA. This CDR3 contains 14 residues. V dropped 0 bases and J dropped 3 bases, with 9 bases sitting between them. The CDR3 DNA is TGTGCCAGCAGCTTAGCCAGGGAATTCTACGAGCAGTACTTC. Protein: CASSLAREFYEQYF. The full variable domain, with the rest looked up from reference TRBV7-2 and TRBJ2-7, is GAGVSQSPSNKVTEKGKDVELRCDPISGHTALYWYRQSLGQGLEFLIYFQGNSAPDKSGLPSDRFSAERTGGSVSTLTIQRTQQEDSAVYLCASSLAREFYEQYFGPGTRLTVT.

This clonotype was seen only a few times. The chain couples TRBV7-2 to TRBJ1-1; D remains unclear. This CDR3 contains 14 residues. Between the trimmed V and J ends, which lost 3 bases and 0 bases, there was a span of 8 bases. From germline, CDR1 is SGHTA and CDR2 FQGNSA. The CDR3 loop reads CASSFSSVNTEAFF. For the CDR3, the DNA is TGTGCCAGCAGCTTCTCAAGCGTGAACACTGAAGCTTTCTTT.